The clone carrying this TCR beta chain was picked up a small number of times. J was trimmed by 1 base and V by 0 bases; bases with no gene match: 2. The CDR3 is 15 residues long. Germline V lookup: CDR1 MNHEY, CDR2 SVGAGI. Each CDR3 protein gets one entry after TCRdb re-called the 5' RACE reads with MiXCR. Counted here are about 230,000 distinct CDR3 sequences, around 6.7% occurring once; the ten biggest clones make up 1.1%. These data are taken from a study of T cells after yellow fever vaccination. The clonotype originates from a man aged 25-40 years who received the YFV17D yellow fever vaccine. The material sequenced was CD4+ T cells sorted from PBMCs, taken on the day of the yellow fever booster vaccination. The J gene is TRBJ2-5, the V gene TRBV6-5, with TRBD2 matching 7 bases. This chain's CDR3 is CASSYSLAAQETQYF. DNA of the CDR3: TGTGCCAGCAGTTACTCCCTAGCGGCCCAAGAGACCCAGTACTTC.